The rows below give T cell receptor beta chains drawn from one sample of a study of technical replicates of blood from a handful of donors. The table came from immunoSEQ multiplex PCR; TCRdb's copy has only in-frame clones and leaves some out. The sample records 100,000 or so clones, just over 95% being singletons. The specimen sequenced was T cells isolated from PBMCs. These TCRs come from a human donor in good health. Both conserved end residues are part of each CDR3. A D gene is named only where the DNA matches it firmly.

15 TRBV6-1 - CASSSRPPSNTEAFF
14 TRBV6-4 TRBD1 CASSPGQGGDTQYF
13 TRBV6-5 - CASSYRQYNEQFF
16 TRBV15 - CATSAGRDSTYNEQFF
17 TRBV28 TRBD1 CASSLPRGQGKGYEQYF
13 TRBV6-1 - CASTDRANYGYTF
16 TRBV13 - CASSLDLQGNTGELFF
13 TRBV5-4 - CASSLRGTDTQYF
15 TRBV9 - CASSPGRGRQETQYF
18 TRBV27 TRBD2 CASSLSGLAGATSYEQYF
15 TRBV6-5 - CATHRGQAAGNTIYF
12 TRBV10-3 - CASTSSGNTIYF
13 TRBV7-9 - CASSPREEDTQYF
12 TRBV2 - CASSAYYNEQFF
15 TRBV2 TRBD1 CASSPGQGTSGELFF
15 TRBV27 - CASRVPGSSTDTQYF
17 TRBV7-9 TRBD2 CASSLGLAESRYNEQFF
17 TRBV9 - CASSVEVGQSSGNTIYF
13 TRBV28 - CASSPKTRNEQFF
15 TRBV5-4 - CASSLAGATNEKLFF
15 TRBV11-3 TRBD2 CASSLGGLAGNEQFF
14 TRBV19 TRBD2 CASSMSWGGYEQYF
17 TRBV4-1 TRBD2 CASSQGRGGSSYNEQFF
15 TRBV19 TRBD2 CASTSSGHPNNEQFF
14 TRBV6-5 - CASSYLLGGNEQFF
17 TRBV4-1 TRBD2 CASSHGRGLAIPETQYF
16 TRBV7-7 TRBD2 CASSSSGRVVTGELFF
15 TRBV6-6 - CASSYSTVSNQPQHF
14 TRBV28 TRBD1 CASSPTGGDKKLFF
15 TRBV28 - CASSPLGGYTDTQYF
13 TRBV29-1 - CSVEAGVVDTQYF